This T cell receptor (beta chain) is from a study of identical twins. The study's findings and limits: Low generation probability was overrepresented in out-of-frame alpha sequences shared by twins. Insertions ran lower in abundant cord blood beta clonotypes, though not in memory repertoires.

TCRdb called the 5' RACE reads again in MiXCR, with one record for every CDR3 protein. The data contain about 200,000 distinct CDR3 sequences, around 8% of them singletons. J gave up 1 base and V 6 bases, and 9 bases lay outside the gene matches. CDR1 is SQVTM and CDR2 is ANQGSEA in the germline V gene. The CDR3 has 16 residues. There are many counts of this clonotype. Its antigen is undetermined. These records were also assigned to another study, of yellow fever vaccine responses in identical twins.

The clonotype was recovered from a woman aged 18-29 years in good health. The J gene is TRBJ2-2, the V gene TRBV29-1, with TRBD2 matching over 9 bases. Material: memory (CD45RO+) T cells sorted from blood. CDR3: CSVAGTSRGNTGELFF. CDR3 DNA sequence: TGCAGCGTCGCCGGGACTAGCAGGGGGAACACCGGGGAGCTGTTTTTT.